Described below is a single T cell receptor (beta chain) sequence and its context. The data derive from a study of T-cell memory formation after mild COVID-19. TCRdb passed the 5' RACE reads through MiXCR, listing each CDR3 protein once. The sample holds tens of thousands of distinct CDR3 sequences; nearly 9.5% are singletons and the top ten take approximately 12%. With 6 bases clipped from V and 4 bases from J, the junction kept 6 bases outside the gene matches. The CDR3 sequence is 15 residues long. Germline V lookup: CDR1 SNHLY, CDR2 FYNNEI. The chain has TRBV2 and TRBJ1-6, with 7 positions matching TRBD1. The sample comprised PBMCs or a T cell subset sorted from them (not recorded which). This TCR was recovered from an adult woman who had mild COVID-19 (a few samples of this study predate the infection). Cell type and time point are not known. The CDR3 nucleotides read TGTGCCAGCAGCCCCGGACAGGCTTATAATTCACCCCTCCACTTT. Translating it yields CASSPGQAYNSPLHF.